One and the same sample provided the 26 T cell receptor beta chains below, sequenced in a study of T cell repertoires in cytomegalovirus infection. TCRdb analysed the reads with MiXCR anew, one entry per CDR3 protein. Of about 360,000 distinct CDR3 sequences listed, less than 20% are singletons. Material: PBMCs. The receptors here all came from a human donor in good health (CMV status not recorded). Some clones in this sample may be carry-over from other donors' samples.

The chain uses TRBV12-3 or TRBV12-4 and TRBJ2-5, with a tentative D call TRBD1 (5 bases). CDR3 size: 13 residues. V lost 4 bases to trimming and J lost 9 bases, with 15 bases between them. CDR3 amino acids: CASSSRQRRAQYF. Written as DNA, the CDR3 is TGTGCCAGCAGTTCAAGACAGCGCCGGGCCCAGTACTTC.

This clonotype was picked up a small number of times. At one end the junction does not follow the germline gene, possibly because of a read error. The V gene is TRBV12-3 or TRBV12-4, the J gene TRBJ2-5; 7 nucleotides line up with TRBD2. This CDR3 has 13 residues. CDR3 loop: CASSPYITSDNSF. Here the CDR3 DNA reads TGTGCCAGCAGTCCCTACATAACTAGCGACAATAGCTTC.

The chain joins TRBV28 to TRBJ1-2; D not certain. This CDR3 contains 12 residues. The germline V gene has CDR1 MDHEN and CDR2 SYDVKM. Trimming left V 10 bases short and J 3 bases short, with 12 bases between. The chain's CDR3 is CATQVWDYGYTF. The CDR3 region has the DNA TGTGCCACCCAAGTTTGGGACTATGGCTACACCTTC.

This clonotype was detected many times. This chain connects TRBV7-2 to TRBJ2-7, with 7 bases aligning to TRBD2. With 7 bases clipped from V and 5 bases from J, the junction kept 11 bases outside the gene matches. The germline gives CDR1 SGHTA, CDR2 FQGNSA. CDR3 length: 14 residues. CDR3 sequence reads: CASTLGGPRHEQYF. The CDR3 DNA sequence: TGTGCCAGCACTTTGGGAGGGCCCCGCCACGAGCAGTACTTC. The entire variable domain, with the rest obtained from reference TRBV7-2 and TRBJ2-7, is as follows: GAGVSQSPSNKVTEKGKDVELRCDPISGHTALYWYRQSLGQGLEFLIYFQGNSAPDKSGLPSDRFSAERTGGSVSTLTIQRTQQEDSAVYLCASTLGGPRHEQYFGPGTRLTVT.

This clonotype was counted a few times. The chain has TRBV12-3 or TRBV12-4 and TRBJ1-2; D is ambiguous. The length of the CDR3 is 14 residues. V dropped 4 bases and J dropped 7 bases, with 16 bases sitting between them. The CDR3 sequence is CASSSTSDPPGYTF. In DNA, the CDR3 is TGTGCCAGCAGTTCGACCAGTGACCCCCCTGGCTACACCTTC.

At least ten counts were recorded for this clonotype. The V and J genes are TRBV7-2 and TRBJ1-5; perhaps TRBD1 as D (5 bases). This CDR3 region has 14 residues. The V and J ends lost 3 bases and 2 bases respectively, with 8 bases between them. Germline assignment: CDR1 SGHTA and CDR2 FQGNSA. The CDR3 loop is CASSFKGGNQPQHF. The CDR3 DNA is TGTGCCAGCAGCTTTAAAGGGGGCAATCAGCCCCAGCATTTT.

The V and J genes are TRBV19 and TRBJ1-4; D gene uncertain. Germline CDR1 is LNHDA and CDR2 is SQIVND (reference sequence). The CDR3 loop spans 17 amino acids. Deletions cut 7 bases from V and 0 bases from J, with 18 bases between. DNA of the CDR3: TGTGCCAGTACCCCAATAGGCCGGGGTGCAACTAATGAAAAACTGTTTTTT. This gives the protein CASTPIGRGATNEKLFF.

The chain couples TRBV5-5 to TRBJ2-2; D gene unclear. Per the germline V gene, CDR1 is SGHKS and CDR2 is YYEKEE (reference sequence). This CDR3 comprises 15 residues. V was trimmed by 0 bases and J by 3 bases, leaving 9 bases between them. CDR3 sequence: CASSLVDGDTGELFF. CDR3 DNA: TGTGCCAGCAGCTTGGTGGATGGCGACACCGGGGAGCTGTTTTTT.

The rearrangement joins TRBV20-1 to TRBJ2-7, with TRBD1 matching over 10 bases. V was pared by 4 bases and J by 6 bases, with 3 bases of the junction left unmatched. The CDR3 extends over 12 amino acids. CDR1 is DFQATT, CDR2 SNEGSKA, per germline (reference sequence). The CDR3 protein is CSAMGQGFEQYF. In DNA, the CDR3 is TGCAGTGCTATGGGACAGGGGTTCGAGCAGTACTTC.

The table lists this clonotype with a few counts. The V and J genes are TRBV29-1 and TRBJ2-1; TRBD2 aligns across 11 bases. CDR1 SQVTM and CDR2 ANQGSEA come from the germline V gene. V lost 1 base to trimming and J lost 7 bases; unmatched junction nucleotides: 9. The CDR3 covers 16 residues. The CDR3 coding sequence is TGCAGCGTTGAAGGGGGACTAGCGGACGGAAGGAATGAGCAGTTCTTC. Residues: CSVEGGLADGRNEQFF.

This clonotype was detected many times. The chain links TRBV7-2 to TRBJ1-1, with D uncertain. Between the trimmed V and J ends, which lost 8 bases and 4 bases, there was a span of 20 bases. This CDR3 spans 15 amino acids. Germline CDR1 SGHTA, CDR2 FQGNSA. CDR3 in DNA: TGTGCCAGCGGCCCTTTAATCGGGTCAGGCACTGAAGCTTTCTTT. It encodes CASGPLIGSGTEAFF.

The V gene is TRBV6-5, the J gene TRBJ2-7, with D perhaps TRBD1 (5 bases). Germline assignment: CDR1 MNHEY and CDR2 SVGAGI. Between the trimmed V and J ends, which lost 0 bases and 5 bases, there was a span of 17 bases. The CDR3 covers 16 residues. In DNA, the CDR3 is TGTGCCAGCAGTTACTCGATATTGGGGCCAAGGGACGAGCAGTACTTC. Translating it yields CASSYSILGPRDEQYF.

The chain uses TRBV12-3 or TRBV12-4 and TRBJ1-1, with TRBD1 matching 8 bases. This CDR3 is built from 14 residues. J gave up 1 base and V 5 bases, and 3 bases lay outside the gene matches. The CDR3 spells CASSIGQGNTEAFF. The CDR3 DNA follows: TGTGCCAGCAGTATTGGACAGGGGAACACTGAAGCTTTCTTT.

In this sample, this clonotype turned up many times. V and J are TRBV12-3 or TRBV12-4 and TRBJ2-3; D is possibly TRBD2 (6 bases). The CDR3 runs to 16 residues. Trimming removed 7 bases at V and 0 bases at J, with 17 bases between. The CDR3 sequence: CASNPVAETSTDTQYF. The CDR3 DNA sequence: TGTGCCAGCAACCCCGTAGCGGAAACTAGCACAGATACGCAGTATTTT.

This clonotype was seen a few times. The chain combines TRBV7-8 with TRBJ1-3; D gene uncertain. Germline V gene sequence: CDR1 SGHVS, CDR2 FQNEAQ. With 5 bases removed from V and 7 bases from J, the gap between germline ends came to 15 bases. The CDR3 contains 14 residues. CDR3 sequence: CASSLRNRGNTIYF. CDR3 DNA: TGTGCCAGCAGCCTAAGGAACCGAGGGAACACCATATATTTT.

The sample holds many counts of this clonotype. This chain links TRBV12-3 or TRBV12-4 with TRBJ2-2, with D possibly being TRBD2 (6 bases). CDR3 size: 15 residues. The germline V and J ends were trimmed by 3 bases and 4 bases, with 12 bases remaining between them. CDR3 loop: CASSLVGRITGELFF. The CDR3 DNA follows: TGTGCCAGCAGTTTGGTCGGGAGAATCACCGGGGAGCTGTTTTTT.

This clonotype was counted only a few times. The chain links TRBV7-6 to TRBJ1-1; 7 positions match TRBD1. The trim removed 6 bases at V and 4 bases at J, leaving 8 bases unmatched. The CDR3 runs to 14 residues. In germline, CDR1 is SGHVS, CDR2 FNYEAQ. CDR3 residues: CASRPRQGLTEAFF. CDR3 DNA: TGTGCCAGCAGGCCCCGACAGGGTCTCACTGAAGCTTTCTTT.

This clonotype was counted ten times or more. The chain combines TRBV28 with TRBJ2-5; 10 bases are a match to TRBD1. Trimming at V came to 3 bases and at J to 5 bases, leaving 6 bases not matched to a gene. Germline V gives CDR1 MDHEN, CDR2 SYDVKM. There are 15 residues in the CDR3. The CDR3 is CASSLGGTGEETQYF. DNA of the CDR3: TGTGCCAGCAGTTTGGGGGGGACAGGGGAGGAGACCCAGTACTTC.

A few counts support this clonotype. This chain connects TRBV6-8 to TRBJ2-3; 7 bases are a match to TRBD1. This CDR3 spans 14 amino acids. Trimming removed 5 bases from V and 4 bases from J; junction bases left unmatched: 6. The germline gives CDR1 MNHGY, CDR2 SAAAGT. The CDR3 DNA sequence: TGTGCCAGCAGTGCCGACAGGGCAGCAGATACGCAGTATTTT. Its translation is CASSADRAADTQYF.

The rearrangement links TRBV7-6 to TRBJ2-4; 10 bases line up with TRBD2. Trimming removed 1 base from V and 7 bases from J; junction bases left unmatched: 4. Germline-derived CDR1 and CDR2 are SGHVS and FNYEAQ. CDR3 length: 15 residues. The CDR3 region is CASSLGAGGGNIQYF. The CDR3 region has the DNA TGTGCCAGCAGCTTAGGAGCGGGAGGGGGGAACATTCAGTACTTC.

The chain has TRBV7-2 and TRBJ2-3, with a weak D call TRBD2 (6 bases). V was cut by 1 base and J by 0 bases, with 11 bases left in between. Germline V gene data show CDR1 as SGHTA and CDR2 as FQGNSA. The CDR3 loop spans 16 amino acids. The CDR3 sequence is CASSLGPGGSTDTQYF. CDR3 nucleotides: TGTGCCAGCAGCTTAGGTCCCGGAGGGAGCACAGATACGCAGTATTTT. The variable domain in full, completed from reference TRBV7-2 and TRBJ2-3, reads GAGVSQSPSNKVTEKGKDVELRCDPISGHTALYWYRQSLGQGLEFLIYFQGNSAPDKSGLPSDRFSAERTGGSVSTLTIQRTQQEDSAVYLCASSLGPGGSTDTQYFGPGTRLTVL.

The chain uses TRBV2 and TRBJ1-3, with D perhaps matching TRBD1 (6 bases). Trimming took off 6 bases at V and 0 bases at J, with 9 bases between the two ends. Germline assignment: CDR1 SNHLY and CDR2 FYNNEI. The CDR3 is 14 amino acids. The CDR3 DNA is TGTGCCAGCAGGGCAGGGGACTCTGGAAACACCATATATTTT. Its translation is CASRAGDSGNTIYF.

This clonotype occurred a few times. The J gene is TRBJ1-5, the V gene TRBV4-3; unclear D gene. The CDR3 has 13 residues. Germline V gene lookup returns CDR1 LGHNA and CDR2 YSLEER. Trimming took off 0 bases at V and 6 bases at J, with 6 bases between the two ends. The DNA of the CDR3 is TGCGCCAGCAGCCAAGATGTGGGTCAGCCCCAGCATTTT. Protein: CASSQDVGQPQHF.

This clonotype showed up many times. The chain uses TRBV4-2 and TRBJ1-2; 8 bases map to TRBD1. CDR1 LGHNA and CDR2 YNFKEQ come from the germline V gene. V was pared by 4 bases and J by 3 bases, with 7 bases of the junction left unmatched. The CDR3 covers 15 residues. CDR3 bases: TGTGCCAGCAGCCTCAGGGGGCCCGGGCACTATGGCTACACCTTC. Translated, it gives CASSLRGPGHYGYTF.

This clonotype was recorded at least ten times. V gene TRBV12-3 or TRBV12-4 combines with J gene TRBJ1-5, with 9 bases matching TRBD1. The trim removed 6 bases at V and 5 bases at J, leaving 5 bases unmatched. The CDR3 runs 14 residues. The CDR3 loop is CASSLGQGYQPQHF. The DNA for the CDR3 is TGTGCCAGCAGCTTGGGACAGGGTTATCAGCCCCAGCATTTT.

This clonotype occurred a few times. The J gene is TRBJ2-3, the V gene TRBV19; 13 bases agree with TRBD2. Germline V gene sequence: CDR1 LNHDA, CDR2 SQIVND (reference sequence). Germline trimming cut 0 bases from V and 6 bases from J; bases unmatched to any gene: 12. The CDR3 totals 19 residues. The CDR3 coding sequence is TGTGCCAGTAGTATAGATCTCTCAACTAGCGGGGGGGCATGGGATACGCAGTATTTT. It translates to CASSIDLSTSGGAWDTQYF.